These 32 T cell receptor beta chains were sequenced from one sample in a study of cytomegalovirus exposure and HLA in healthy donors. Amplification used 60 Vbeta primers and 13 Jbeta primers. The repertoire was sequenced with immunoSEQ multiplex PCR; TCRdb's copy has only in-frame clones and lacks some. The repertoire holds 140,000 or so clones, with around four fifths as singletons. Sequencing was carried out using PBMCs. The source is a male donor in good health and CMV-seronegative.

The CDR3 protein is CASSPLSSGGLNEQFF. The CDR3 DNA follows: TGTGCCAGCTCACCACTGTCTAGCGGGGGGCTTAATGAGCAGTTCTTC. The rearrangement joins TRBV18 to TRBJ2-1; the match to TRBD2 covers 11 bases. From germline, CDR1 is KGHSH and CDR2 LQKENI. The CDR3 has 16 amino acids. The V segment lost 1 base and the J segment 7 bases; nucleotides outside the gene matches: 6. Full variable domain (remainder filled in from reference TRBV18 and TRBJ2-1): NAGVMQNPRHLVRRRGQEARLRCSPMKGHSHVYWYRQLPEEGLKFMVYLQKENIIDESGMPKERFSAEFPKEGPSILRIQQVVRGDSAAYFCASSPLSSGGLNEQFFGPGTRLTVL.

This clone was detected a few times. The chain combines TRBV29-1 with TRBJ2-7; 7 bases line up with TRBD2. The CDR3 sequence is 13 residues long. The germline gives CDR1 SQVTM, CDR2 ANQGSEA. Trimming removed 5 bases from V and 5 bases from J; junction bases left unmatched: 9. CDR3 sequence reads: CSVKLATTHEQYF. Written as DNA, the CDR3 is TGCAGCGTTAAACTAGCGACCACACACGAGCAGTACTTC.

J is TRBJ1-2 and V is TRBV30; 9 bases align to TRBD1. Germline loops: CDR1 GTSNPN, CDR2 SVGIG (reference sequence). This CDR3 comprises 13 residues. With V trimmed by 1 base and J by 9 bases, 6 bases remained unmatched. The CDR3 DNA is TGTGCCTGGAGTGCCCCGGGACAGGGCAGCTACACCTTC. Its protein is CAWSAPGQGSYTF. The variable domain in full, completed from reference TRBV30 and TRBJ1-2, reads SQTIHQWPATLVQPVGSPLSLECTVEGTSNPNLYWYRQAAGRGLQLLFYSVGIGQISSEVPQNLSASRPQDRQFILSSKKLLLSDSGFYLCAWSAPGQGSYTFGSGTRLTVV.

This rearrangement joins TRBV5-6 to TRBJ2-2, with a weak D call TRBD2 (6 bases). From germline, CDR1 is SGHDT and CDR2 YYEEEE. V dropped 0 bases and J dropped 6 bases, with 9 bases sitting between them. The length of the CDR3 is 14 residues. CDR3 DNA: TGTGCCAGCAGCTTGGGCGGGGCGGCCGGGGAGCTGTTTTTT. Translation gives CASSLGGAAGELFF.

The chain recombines TRBV6-4 with TRBJ2-7; TRBD2 aligns across 9 bases. The CDR3 loop spans 16 amino acids. Germline lookup yields CDR1 MRHNA and CDR2 SNTAGT. The trim removed 9 bases at V and 1 base at J, leaving 13 bases unmatched. CDR3 coding DNA: TGTGCCAGGGAACTAGCGGGCCCAAAAAGATCCTACGAGCAGTACTTC. It encodes CARELAGPKRSYEQYF.

V gene TRBV15 combines with J gene TRBJ2-3, with D possibly TRBD2 on 6 matching bases. Trimming cost V 4 bases and J 0 bases, with 14 bases left between them. This CDR3 is 16 amino acids long. Per the germline V gene, CDR1 is LNHNV and CDR2 is YYDKDF (reference sequence). CDR3 bases: TGTGCCACCAGCACCTGGCGGGCGGGAAGCACAGATACGCAGTATTTT. It translates to CATSTWRAGSTDTQYF.

The chain uses TRBV5-4 and TRBJ1-1; D ambiguous. V was pared by 0 bases and J by 0 bases, with 6 bases between. This CDR3 spans 14 amino acids. CDR1 SGHNT and CDR2 YYREEE come from the germline V gene (reference sequence). The CDR3 loop reads CASSLDGVNTEAFF. The CDR3 nucleotides are TGTGCCAGCAGCTTGGATGGAGTGAACACTGAAGCTTTCTTT.

This clone has a single count. The chain links TRBV27 to TRBJ2-5, with 8 positions matching TRBD1. TRBJ2-7 explains the end of the DNA better; the J call may be wrong. The CDR3 has 15 residues. CDR1 and CDR2 (germline): MNHEY, SMNVEV (reference sequence). The CDR3 DNA reads TGTGCCAGCAGAGAGGACAGGGCACAAGTCTACGAGCAGTACTTC. Amino acids: CASREDRAQVYEQYF.

This clone was seen only a few times. The chain uses TRBV7-8 and TRBJ2-1; TRBD2 agrees at 10 bases. The CDR3 has 17 residues. The V segment lost 1 base and the J segment 7 bases; nucleotides outside the gene matches: 10. CDR1 and CDR2 from the germline V gene are SGHVS and FQNEAQ. The CDR3 region has the DNA TGTGCCAGCAGCTTAGGTCTAGCGGGGGTCCTCAAGAATGAGCAGTTCTTC. It translates to CASSLGLAGVLKNEQFF.

V is TRBV7-9 and J is TRBJ1-1, with a weak D call TRBD1 (5 bases). Germline CDR1 reads SEHNR; CDR2 reads FQNEAQ (reference sequence). The CDR3 is 15 amino acids. Trimming removed 7 bases at V and 1 base at J, with 16 bases between. The CDR3 loop reads CASKDGGQTNTEAFF. The CDR3 bases are TGTGCCAGCAAAGACGGGGGTCAGACGAACACTGAAGCTTTCTTT.

The gene calls are TRBV18 and TRBJ2-7; the D gene is possibly TRBD1 (5 bases). The CDR3 spans 15 residues. CDR1 KGHSH and CDR2 LQKENI come from the germline V gene. Trimming shortened V by 4 bases and J by 0 bases, and 13 bases separated the two germline ends. CDR3 residues: CASSRGRGASYEQYF. The CDR3 bases are TGTGCCAGCTCACGCGGACGTGGGGCCTCCTACGAGCAGTACTTC.

This sequence joins TRBV18 and TRBJ2-7; the match to TRBD1 covers 7 bases. Per the germline V gene, CDR1 is KGHSH and CDR2 is LQKENI. V gave up 3 bases and J gave up 2 bases; unmatched junction bases: 4. This CDR3 has 14 amino acids. The CDR3 DNA reads as TGTGCCAGCTCACCGGGGCAGGGGGCCTACGAGCAGTACTTC. It encodes CASSPGQGAYEQYF. Looking up the rest from reference TRBV18 and TRBJ2-7 gives the full variable domain: NAGVMQNPRHLVRRRGQEARLRCSPMKGHSHVYWYRQLPEEGLKFMVYLQKENIIDESGMPKERFSAEFPKEGPSILRIQQVVRGDSAAYFCASSPGQGAYEQYFGPGTRLTVT.

The chain uses TRBV29-1 and TRBJ2-3; no firm D call. CDR3 size: 15 residues. Per germline, CDR1 SQVTM and CDR2 ANQGSEA. V was trimmed by 4 bases and J by 0 bases, leaving 14 bases between them. The DNA of the CDR3 is TGCAGCGTTGGGGCCGGCACCCCTAGCACAGATACGCAGTATTTT. Its translation is CSVGAGTPSTDTQYF.

V and J are TRBV7-9 and TRBJ1-4, with D possibly being TRBD1 (5 bases). The germline gives CDR1 SEHNR, CDR2 FQNEAQ (reference sequence). V lost 5 bases and J lost 7, with 17 bases in between. This CDR3 spans 15 amino acids. The CDR3 protein is CASSPRGREAEKLFF. Here the CDR3 DNA reads TGTGCCAGCAGCCCCCGCGGCAGGGAGGCTGAAAAACTGTTTTTT.

The CDR3 sequence is CASSGLQGADTEAFF. CDR3 DNA: TGCGCCAGCAGCGGCTTACAGGGGGCTGACACTGAAGCTTTCTTT. The chain has TRBV5-1 and TRBJ1-1, with 9 bases aligning to TRBD1. This CDR3 comprises 15 residues. The V segment lost 4 bases and the J segment 3 bases; nucleotides outside the gene matches: 7. Looked up from germline, CDR1 is SGHRS and CDR2 is YFSETQ.

J is TRBJ2-1 and V is TRBV7-9, with TRBD2 matching over 8 bases. This CDR3 is 13 amino acids long. Unmatched junction bases numbered 2, after V lost 6 bases and J lost 4 bases. Germline CDR1 SEHNR, CDR2 FQNEAQ (reference sequence). In nucleotides, the CDR3 is TGTGCCAGCAGTCAGCGGGGGTACAATGAGCAGTTCTTC. Amino acids: CASSQRGYNEQFF.

The chain employs TRBV5-4 and TRBJ2-2, with D hard to call. Germline V lookup: CDR1 SGHNT, CDR2 YYREEE (reference sequence). The CDR3 sequence is 13 residues long. V was shortened by 4 bases and J by 9 bases, with 13 bases between the two germline ends. CDR3 residues: CASSPFVSRELFF. The CDR3 DNA follows: TGTGCCAGCAGCCCGTTCGTCTCCCGGGAGCTGTTTTTT.

J is TRBJ2-3 and V is TRBV7-3, with a weak D call TRBD2 (7 bases). The CDR3 runs 16 residues. Germline V gives CDR1 SGHTA, CDR2 FQGTGA. Trimming removed 2 bases from V and 7 bases from J, with 19 bases in between. The CDR3 region is CASSLSPGGVLNTQYF. The CDR3 DNA reads TGTGCCAGCAGCTTATCACCGGGGGGCGTTTTAAATACGCAGTATTTT.

The genes are TRBV19 and TRBJ1-2; 8 bases agree with TRBD1. The V segment lost 3 bases and the J segment 4 bases; nucleotides outside the gene matches: 13. CDR1 LNHDA and CDR2 SQIVND come from the germline V gene (reference sequence). This CDR3 is built from 17 residues. The CDR3 nucleotides are TGTGCCAGTAGTATCCCGGTCCTCGGACAGGGCGGCTATGGCTACACCTTC. Its translation is CASSIPVLGQGGYGYTF.

This clone was counted once. As DNA, the CDR3 is TGTGCCAGTAGTACACCAACTTGGACAGGGACCATGGGGACCCAGTACTTC. This translates into CASSTPTWTGTMGTQYF. The genes are TRBV19 and TRBJ2-5; the match to TRBD1 covers 8 bases. The CDR3 covers 17 residues. Trimming at V came to 4 bases and at J to 7 bases, leaving 17 bases not matched to a gene. Germline V gene lookup returns CDR1 LNHDA and CDR2 SQIVND (reference sequence).

The J gene is TRBJ2-1, the V gene TRBV28; 7 nucleotides align to TRBD2. CDR3 length equals 16 residues. Per germline, CDR1 MDHEN and CDR2 SYDVKM. With V trimmed by 1 base and J by 2 bases, 5 bases remained unmatched. This chain's CDR3 is CASSLSAGTPYNEQFF. As DNA, the CDR3 is TGTGCCAGCAGTTTATCAGCGGGAACCCCCTACAATGAGCAGTTCTTC.

Of note for this clone: An end of the junction differs from the germline gene, which may be a read error. V and J are TRBV7-9 and TRBJ2-1, with 10 bases matching TRBD2. The CDR3 is 17 residues long. Germline-derived CDR1 and CDR2 are SEHNR and FQNEAQ (reference sequence). In DNA form, the CDR3 reads TGTTCCAGCAGCTTACGAATTGGGCTAGCGGGGGCCCATGAGCAGTTCTTC. It encodes CSSSLRIGLAGAHEQFF. The whole variable domain, filled in from reference TRBV7-9 and TRBJ2-1, reads DTGVSQNPRHKITKRGQNVTFRCDPISEHNRLYWYRQTLGQGPEFLTYFQNEAQLEKSRLLSDRFSAERPKGSFSTLEIQRTEQGDSAMYLCSSSLRIGLAGAHEQFFGPGTRLTVL.

The chain is built from TRBV15 and TRBJ2-4, with D tentatively TRBD2 (6 bases). Germline V gene data show CDR1 as LNHNV and CDR2 as YYDKDF (reference sequence). This CDR3 comprises 15 residues. V was cut by 0 bases and J by 3 bases, with 9 bases left in between. The CDR3, as DNA: TGTGCCACCAGCAGAGAGCGGGAAATCAAAAACATTCAGTACTTC. Amino acid sequence: CATSREREIKNIQYF.

V usage is TRBV27 and J usage is TRBJ1-1, with D unresolved. This CDR3 has 13 residues. The germline V gene encodes CDR1 MNHEY and CDR2 SMNVEV (reference sequence). Trimming stripped 3 bases from V and 5 bases from J, with 10 bases between. The CDR3 region is CASSFDSRTEAFF. The CDR3 DNA is TGTGCCAGCAGTTTCGATAGTAGAACTGAAGCTTTCTTT.

This CDR3 is CSARTVDTEAFF. The CDR3 bases are TGCAGCGCCCGGACAGTGGACACTGAAGCTTTCTTT. The chain is built from TRBV29-1 and TRBJ1-1, with TRBD1 as a possible D gene (6 bases). With 7 bases removed from V and 3 bases from J, the gap between germline ends came to 12 bases. The CDR3 spans 12 residues. Germline CDR1 reads SQVTM; CDR2 reads ANQGSEA.

The chain uses TRBV7-2 and TRBJ1-3; D is unresolved. Germline CDR1 reads SGHTA; CDR2 reads FQGNSA. V was pared by 5 bases and J by 1 base, with 9 bases between. The CDR3 runs 14 residues. The CDR3 is CASSPPRSGNTIYF. The CDR3 DNA sequence: TGTGCCAGCAGCCCCCCTCGGTCTGGAAACACCATATATTTT.

Only a few counts were recorded for this clone. The chain links TRBV29-1 to TRBJ2-1; 10 bases are a match to TRBD2. The CDR3 consists of 18 residues. Germline trimming cut 3 bases from V and 6 bases from J; bases unmatched to any gene: 17. Germline V gene data show CDR1 as SQVTM and CDR2 as ANQGSEA. CDR3 loop: CSVDSRASGSLPGNEQFF. CDR3 bases: TGCAGCGTTGATTCCCGGGCTAGCGGGAGCCTCCCTGGCAATGAGCAGTTCTTC.

The chain has TRBV11-1 and TRBJ2-2, with D tentatively TRBD2 (5 bases). CDR3 length: 15 residues. Looked up from germline, CDR1 is SGHAT and CDR2 is FQDESV (reference sequence). The V gene lost 5 bases and the J gene lost 1 base, with 11 bases spanning the gap. CDR3 residues: CASSRGWGNTGELFF. The CDR3 nucleotides are TGTGCCAGCAGCCGGGGATGGGGGAACACCGGGGAGCTGTTTTTT.

V and J are TRBV29-1 and TRBJ2-1, with D possibly matching TRBD2 (6 bases). The CDR3 spans 16 residues. The germline V gene has CDR1 SQVTM and CDR2 ANQGSEA. Trimming removed 1 base at V and 7 bases at J, with 20 bases between. In DNA form, the CDR3 reads TGCAGCGTTGAAGCCGAAGGGGCGGGCGGGGTAAATGAGCAGTTCTTC. Its protein is CSVEAEGAGGVNEQFF.

This clone was seen just once. The chain couples TRBV18 to TRBJ1-5; D not resolved. CDR1 KGHSH and CDR2 LQKENI come from the germline V gene. The V and J ends lost 8 bases and 0 bases respectively, with 14 bases between them. This CDR3 has 15 residues. CDR3 DNA sequence: TGTGCCAGCCACGTCCCCGGAGATAGCAATCAGCCCCAGCATTTT. This gives the protein CASHVPGDSNQPQHF.

J is TRBJ2-1 and V is TRBV7-9; 7 bases map to TRBD2. CDR1 and CDR2 from the germline V gene are SEHNR and FQNEAQ (reference sequence). V shed 0 bases, J shed 15 bases, and the junction held 8 bases outside the gene matches. This CDR3 has 13 amino acids. In nucleotides, the CDR3 is TGTGCCAGCAGCTTAGCGTCGGCGGGGGATTGGTTCTTC. This encodes CASSLASAGDWFF.

The count of this clone is one. The chain joins TRBV28 to TRBJ1-5, with TRBD1 matching over 9 bases. Per germline, CDR1 MDHEN and CDR2 SYDVKM. CDR3 length: 16 amino acids. V lost 5 bases, J lost 6 bases, and 11 bases stayed unmatched. CDR3 amino acids: CASSRQGVWGGQPQHF. CDR3 sequence (DNA): TGTGCCAGCAGTCGACAGGGGGTTTGGGGGGGTCAGCCCCAGCATTTT.